These 28 T cell receptor beta chains share one sample of origin, sequenced in a study of blood T cells in healthy people across ages (dated by TCRdb to the mid-2010s). To prepare the library, 5' RACE was applied. Sequencing instrument: Illumina HiSeq 2500. The second PCR ran for roughly 7 to 12 cycles and used a J-beta primer mix along with a sample-barcoded 5' primer. The public reads were quality trimmed at Q25 with fastp and then assembled into clones with MiXCR by TCRdb, keeping productive beta chains. One record per CDR3 amino acid sequence lists the most common genes and DNA. The sample table contains approximately 900,000 distinct CDR3 sequences; only one count was recorded for approximately 32% of them. The ten most abundant clones make up about 10% of the sample. This sample also appeared in a second study, on T cells of mothers and their children.

The sequencing sample was made of blood. The receptors were sampled from a woman in her forties in good health.

This clonotype showed up many times. This sequence joins TRBV9 and TRBJ2-7; D is possibly TRBD1 or TRBD2 (5 bases each). Germline-derived CDR1 and CDR2 are SGDLS and YYNGEE. The length of the CDR3 is 15 residues. V was clipped by 4 bases and J by 4 bases, with 18 bases between them. The CDR3 nucleotides read TGTGCCAGCAGCCCCGGGCCCTCGGGGCTTTACGAGCAGTACTTC. Amino acid sequence: CASSPGPSGLYEQYF.

This clonotype has just a few counts. The V gene is TRBV5-1, the J gene TRBJ1-2, with 8 positions matching TRBD1. The V segment lost 4 bases and the J segment 1 base; nucleotides outside the gene matches: 6. Germline V lookup: CDR1 SGHRS, CDR2 YFSETQ. This CDR3 comprises 15 residues. In nucleotides, the CDR3 is TGCGCCAGCAGCAAAAGGACAGGGAGTAACTATGGCTACACCTTC. This sequence encodes CASSKRTGSNYGYTF. The full variable domain, with the rest looked up from reference TRBV5-1 and TRBJ1-2, is KAGVTQTPRYLIKTRGQQVTLSCSPISGHRSVSWYQQTPGQGLQFLFEYFSETQRNKGNFPGRFSGRQFSNSRSEMNVSTLELGDSALYLCASSKRTGSNYGYTFGSGTRLTVV.

This clonotype was seen a few times. The gene calls are TRBV30 and TRBJ1-4; D remains unclear. There are 13 residues in the CDR3. V lost 0 bases and J lost 3, with 5 bases in between. Germline assignment: CDR1 GTSNPN and CDR2 SVGIG (reference sequence). The CDR3 is CAWSVEANEKLFF. The DNA of the CDR3 is TGTGCCTGGAGTGTAGAGGCTAATGAAAAACTGTTTTTT. Complete variable domain (other parts from reference TRBV30 and TRBJ1-4): SQTIHQWPATLVQPVGSPLSLECTVEGTSNPNLYWYRQAAGRGLQLLFYSVGIGQISSEVPQNLSASRPQDRQFILSSKKLLLSDSGFYLCAWSVEANEKLFFGSGTQLSVL.

The chain recombines TRBV20-1 with TRBJ1-6, with 10 positions matching TRBD1. Germline V gives CDR1 DFQATT, CDR2 SNEGSKA (reference sequence). V dropped 4 bases and J dropped 10; count of bases not matched to a gene: 10. This CDR3 has 15 residues. The CDR3 nucleotides are TGCAGTGCTACGCTCGGACAGGGGGGAAACTCACCCCTCCACTTT. It is translated as CSATLGQGGNSPLHF.

This clonotype has only a few counts. This chain uses TRBV7-3 with TRBJ2-3; 7 bases agree with TRBD1. With 5 bases clipped from V and 0 bases from J, the junction kept 14 bases outside the gene matches. The CDR3 contains 18 residues. In germline, CDR1 is SGHTA, CDR2 FQGTGA. DNA of the CDR3: TGTGCCAGCAGCCCTCGACAGGGAAGGGCATCTAGCACAGATACGCAGTATTTT. It is translated as CASSPRQGRASSTDTQYF.

In its sample, this clonotype is medium-sized. The chain is built from TRBV6-4 and TRBJ2-1; D perhaps matches TRBD1 (5 bases). Germline loops: CDR1 MRHNA, CDR2 SNTAGT. The CDR3 sequence is 13 residues long. Between the trimmed V and J ends, which lost 0 bases and 5 bases, there was a span of 5 bases. CDR3 amino acids: CASSDSDNNEQFF. Here the CDR3 DNA reads TGTGCCAGCAGTGACTCGGACAACAATGAGCAGTTCTTC.

This chain joins TRBV28 and TRBJ1-1; D remains unclear. The CDR3 length is 13 residues. The germline CDR1 and CDR2 sequences are MDHEN and SYDVKM. The V and J ends lost 5 bases and 10 bases respectively, with 17 bases between them. The CDR3 bases are TGTGCCAGCAGTGCAAAACGGTGGCGGGGAGCTTTCTTT. Its translation: CASSAKRWRGAFF.

The rearrangement joins TRBV12-3 or TRBV12-4 to TRBJ1-1; 7 nucleotides align to TRBD1. V dropped 5 bases and J dropped 0; count of bases not matched to a gene: 12. The CDR3 is 17 amino acids. The CDR3 region has the DNA TGTGCCAGCAGTCCGAGGGTGGCAGGGGGTATGAACACTGAAGCTTTCTTT. This sequence encodes CASSPRVAGGMNTEAFF.

In its sample, this clonotype was seen many times. This chain links TRBV7-2 with TRBJ2-7; possible D gene TRBD2, 7 bases. The V end was cut by 6 bases, the J end by 3 bases, with 15 bases between. Germline V lookup: CDR1 SGHTA, CDR2 FQGNSA. This CDR3 is 14 amino acids long. This chain's CDR3 is CASRPGGLNYEQYF. The DNA of the CDR3 is TGTGCCAGCAGACCCGGGGGGCTTAACTACGAGCAGTACTTC.

This clonotype was counted a few times. The chain uses TRBV6-1 and TRBJ1-6; maybe TRBD1 (6 bases). The germline V gene has CDR1 MNHNS and CDR2 SASEGT. This CDR3 is 15 amino acids long. V gave up 0 bases and J gave up 10 bases, with 13 bases separating them. This CDR3 reads CASSEAGRGKSPLHF. CDR3 nucleotides: TGTGCCAGCAGTGAAGCCGGCAGGGGAAAGTCACCCCTCCACTTT.

This sequence joins TRBV24-1 and TRBJ2-6, with a tentative D call TRBD1 (5 bases). Deletions cut 1 base from V and 2 bases from J, with 14 bases between. CDR1 KGHDR and CDR2 SFDVKD come from the germline V gene. This CDR3 has 18 residues. CDR3 coding DNA: TGTGCCACCAGTGATTTTCGCCAAGGGGCGGCTGGGGCCAACGTCCTGACTTTC. Protein sequence: CATSDFRQGAAGANVLTF.

This clonotype was counted only a few times. The chain carries TRBV7-9 and TRBJ1-6; TRBD1 is a possible D gene (5 bases). This CDR3 region has 15 residues. Trimming stripped 2 bases from V and 8 bases from J, with 13 bases between. The germline CDR1 and CDR2 sequences are SEHNR and FQNEAQ (reference sequence). DNA of the CDR3: TGTGCCAGCAGCTTAAGATGGGGGGGGGATTCACCCCTCCACTTT. Amino acid sequence: CASSLRWGGDSPLHF.

This clonotype was detected only a few times. V is TRBV1 and J is TRBJ2-1; the table's D call TRBD2 went unverified against the DNA. TRBV1 is a recognized pseudogene. The CDR3 covers 20 residues. The CDR3 protein is CTSSQALTSGDLQMRYEQFF. Written as DNA, the CDR3 is TGCACCAGCAGCCAAGCCTTGACTAGCGGGGATCTACAAATGAGGTATGAGCAGTTCTTC.

This clonotype was picked up a small number of times. This chain uses TRBV25-1 with TRBJ2-7; 9 bases map to TRBD2. The CDR3 has 17 amino acids. Germline-derived CDR1 and CDR2 are MGHDK and SYGVNS. The junction had 9 bases not matched to a gene; V was cut back by 1 base and J by 2 bases. CDR3 sequence reads: CASSEFGSRGGPYEQYF. DNA of the CDR3: TGTGCCAGCAGTGAATTTGGCTCGCGGGGGGGCCCCTACGAGCAGTACTTC.

Concerning this clonotype itself: An end of the junction differs from the germline gene, which may be a read error. The rearrangement links TRBV16 to TRBJ1-2; 9 bases line up with TRBD1. Looked up from germline, CDR1 is KGHSY and CDR2 is FQNENV. The CDR3 has 17 residues. The DNA of the CDR3 is TGTGCCAGCAGCCAATCGGCACGCCGGGACAGGGCCTATAGCTACACCTTC. Amino acid sequence: CASSQSARRDRAYSYTF.

This clonotype came up many times. The chain's CDR3 is CASSHPLADTQYF. CDR3 in DNA: TGCGCCAGCAGCCACCCATTGGCAGATACGCAGTATTTT. V is TRBV4-1 and J is TRBJ2-3; D gene unclear. The CDR3 has 13 amino acids. Germline V lookup: CDR1 MGHRA, CDR2 YSYEKL. Trimming stripped 3 bases from V and 4 bases from J, with 8 bases between.

This clonotype has a handful of counts. This chain connects TRBV3-1 to TRBJ1-2, with D possibly matching TRBD1 (5 bases). The V and J ends lost 1 base and 3 bases respectively, with 12 bases between them. The CDR3 sequence is 15 residues long. The germline V gene encodes CDR1 LGHDT and CDR2 YNNKEL (reference sequence). CDR3 in DNA: TGTGCCAGCAGCCAAGGGGGGACGGCTGACTATGGCTACACCTTC. It specifies CASSQGGTADYGYTF.

The chain is built from TRBV20-1 and TRBJ2-5, with 9 positions matching TRBD2. The junction had 4 bases not matched to a gene; V was cut back by 1 base and J by 4 bases. Germline V lookup: CDR1 DFQATT, CDR2 SNEGSKA (reference sequence). This CDR3 is built from 14 residues. In DNA form, the CDR3 reads TGCAGTGCTAGAGGCAGCGGGGGGCCAGAGACCCAGTACTTC. This sequence encodes CSARGSGGPETQYF.

This clonotype was recorded a few times. The rearrangement links TRBV7-8 to TRBJ2-4, with D possibly TRBD2 on 6 matching bases. The CDR3 is 16 amino acids. V was trimmed by 3 bases and J by 3 bases, leaving 15 bases between them. Germline loops: CDR1 SGHVS, CDR2 FQNEAQ. CDR3 DNA sequence: TGTGCCAGCAGCTTGTGGGGCGGGGAGGACAAAAACATTCAGTACTTC. The encoded protein is CASSLWGGEDKNIQYF.

This clonotype was picked up many times. The chain employs TRBV20-1 and TRBJ1-5; D uncertain. The CDR3 sequence is 12 residues long. V was clipped by 4 bases and J by 2 bases, with 6 bases between them. The V gene's germline CDR1 is DFQATT and CDR2 SNEGSKA (reference sequence). For the CDR3, the DNA is TGCAGTGCTATGGTGGGCAATCAGCCCCAGCATTTT. It specifies CSAMVGNQPQHF.

This clonotype occurred many times. CDR3 bases: TGTGCCAGCAGCTTCGGGGCTGAGGTCTATGGCTACACCTTC. Translation: CASSFGAEVYGYTF. The J gene is TRBJ1-2, the V gene TRBV7-9; weak D call: TRBD1 (5 bases). The germline V gene has CDR1 SEHNR and CDR2 FQNEAQ (reference sequence). CDR3 length equals 14 residues. V was shortened by 3 bases and J by 4 bases, with 12 bases between the two germline ends.

This clonotype was seen once. This could be a read error, since a much larger clone is one nucleotide away. The V gene is TRBV5-5, the J gene TRBJ2-1, with 9 bases matching TRBD2. Trimming cost V 4 bases and J 8 bases; bases outside gene matches: 4. Germline V gives CDR1 SGHKS, CDR2 YYEKEE (reference sequence). CDR3 length: 13 amino acids. CDR3 nucleotide sequence: TGTGCCAGCAGCCCCGGGACTAGCCATGAGCAGTTCTTC. This sequence encodes CASSPGTSHEQFF. The full variable domain, completed using reference TRBV5-5 and TRBJ2-1, is DAGVTQSPTHLIKTRGQQVTLRCSPISGHKSVSWYQQVLGQGPQFIFQYYEKEERGRGNFPDRFSARQFPNYSSELNVNALLLGDSALYLCASSPGTSHEQFFGPGTRLTVL.

The gene calls are TRBV28 and TRBJ1-1; TRBD1 agrees at 7 bases. The length of the CDR3 is 16 residues. Germline assignment: CDR1 MDHEN and CDR2 SYDVKM. V dropped 4 bases and J dropped 8; count of bases not matched to a gene: 16. CDR3 protein: CASSSRTGRGDNEAFF. CDR3 nucleotide sequence: TGTGCCAGCAGTTCTCGGACAGGCCGAGGTGACAACGAAGCTTTCTTT.

Comment on this clonotype: This may come from a read error, since a much larger clone is one base off. The chain joins TRBV2 to TRBJ2-3; D may be TRBD1 (5 bases). Looked up from germline, CDR1 is SNHLY and CDR2 is FYNNEI. Trimming removed 5 bases from V and 6 bases from J, with 18 bases in between. CDR3 size: 15 residues. CDR3 coding DNA: TGTGCCAGCAGTTGGGGCAGGAACCTGGGGGATACGCAGTATTTT. It encodes CASSWGRNLGDTQYF.

Worth noting for this clonotype: Possible read error: a much larger clone is one base away. The chain employs TRBV24-1 and TRBJ2-5; 8 nucleotides agree with TRBD1. The J call may be mistaken, given a closer DNA end match to TRBJ2-7. The germline gives CDR1 KGHDR, CDR2 SFDVKD. The CDR3 sequence is 16 residues long. This chain's CDR3 is CATSTPRGQGIYEQYF. The CDR3 nucleotides are TGTGCCACCAGTACCCCCAGGGGGCAGGGAATCTACGAGCAGTACTTC.

The chain has TRBV20-1 and TRBJ2-3, with 8 positions matching TRBD2. V lost 5 bases and J lost 3; bases outside the gene matches: 7. From germline, CDR1 is DFQATT and CDR2 SNEGSKA (reference sequence). The length of the CDR3 is 14 residues. CDR3: CSAWTSLVTDTQYF. Written as DNA, the CDR3 is TGCAGTGCTTGGACTAGCCTGGTAACAGATACGCAGTATTTT.

The sample holds many counts of this clonotype. J is TRBJ2-3 and V is TRBV6-2 or TRBV6-3; the match to TRBD2 covers 11 bases. Germline lookup yields CDR1 MNHEY and CDR2 SVGEGT. With V trimmed by 6 bases and J by 2 bases, 4 bases remained unmatched. The CDR3 has 15 residues. The CDR3 reads CASSLLAGVTDTQYF. CDR3 DNA sequence: TGTGCCAGCAGCCTACTAGCGGGGGTCACAGATACGCAGTATTTT.

Many counts were recorded for this clonotype. The V gene is TRBV12-3 or TRBV12-4, the J gene TRBJ2-5; 14 nucleotides agree with TRBD2. The CDR3 has 15 amino acids. V shed 7 bases and J 4 bases; nucleotides not matched to a gene: 5. CDR3 region: CASTPGTSGGETQYF. The CDR3 region has the DNA TGTGCCAGCACCCCAGGGACTAGCGGGGGAGAGACCCAGTACTTC.